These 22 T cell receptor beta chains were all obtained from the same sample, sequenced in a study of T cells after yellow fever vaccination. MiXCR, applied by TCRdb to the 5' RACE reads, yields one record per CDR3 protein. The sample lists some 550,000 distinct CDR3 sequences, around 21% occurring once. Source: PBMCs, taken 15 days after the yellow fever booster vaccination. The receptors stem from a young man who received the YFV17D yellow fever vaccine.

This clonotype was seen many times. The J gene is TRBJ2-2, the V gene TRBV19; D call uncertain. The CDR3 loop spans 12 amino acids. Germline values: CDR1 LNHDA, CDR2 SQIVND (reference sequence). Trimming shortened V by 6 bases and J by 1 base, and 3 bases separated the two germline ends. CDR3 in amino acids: CASRENTGELFF. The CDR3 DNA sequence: TGTGCCAGTAGGGAGAACACCGGGGAGCTGTTTTTT.

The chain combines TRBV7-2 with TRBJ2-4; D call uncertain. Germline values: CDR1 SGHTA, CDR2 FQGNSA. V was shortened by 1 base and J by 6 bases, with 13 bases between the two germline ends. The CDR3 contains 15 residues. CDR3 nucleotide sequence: TGTGCCAGCAGCTTAGAGAGCCTGGGTTTAAACATTCAGTACTTC. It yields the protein CASSLESLGLNIQYF. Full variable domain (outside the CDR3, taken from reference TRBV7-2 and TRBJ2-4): GAGVSQSPSNKVTEKGKDVELRCDPISGHTALYWYRQSLGQGLEFLIYFQGNSAPDKSGLPSDRFSAERTGGSVSTLTIQRTQQEDSAVYLCASSLESLGLNIQYFGAGTRLSVL.

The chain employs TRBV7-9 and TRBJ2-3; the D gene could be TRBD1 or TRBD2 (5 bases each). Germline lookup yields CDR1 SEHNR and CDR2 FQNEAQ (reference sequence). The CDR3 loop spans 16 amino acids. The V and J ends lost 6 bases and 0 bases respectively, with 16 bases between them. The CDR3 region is CASSRGGGASTDTQYF. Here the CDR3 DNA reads TGTGCCAGCAGTCGAGGTGGGGGAGCTAGCACAGATACGCAGTATTTT.

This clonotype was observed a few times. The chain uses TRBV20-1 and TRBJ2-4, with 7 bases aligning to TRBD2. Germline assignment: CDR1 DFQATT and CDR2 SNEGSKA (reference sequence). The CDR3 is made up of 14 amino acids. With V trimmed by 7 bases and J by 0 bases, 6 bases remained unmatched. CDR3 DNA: TGCAGTGGGCTAGCGGACCTAGCCAAAAACATTCAGTACTTC. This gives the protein CSGLADLAKNIQYF.

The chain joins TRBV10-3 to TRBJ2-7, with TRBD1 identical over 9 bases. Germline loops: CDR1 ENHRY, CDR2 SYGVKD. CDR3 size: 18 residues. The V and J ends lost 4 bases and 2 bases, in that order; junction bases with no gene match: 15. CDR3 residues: CAISARDVPGQGTYEQYF. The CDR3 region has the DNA TGTGCCATCAGTGCCCGCGACGTACCGGGACAGGGCACCTACGAGCAGTACTTC.

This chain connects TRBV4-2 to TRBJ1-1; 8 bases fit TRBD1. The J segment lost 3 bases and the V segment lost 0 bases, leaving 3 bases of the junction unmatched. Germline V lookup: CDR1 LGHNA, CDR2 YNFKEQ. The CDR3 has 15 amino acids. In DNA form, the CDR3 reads TGTGCCAGCAGCCAAGACCGGGACAGGTACACTGAAGCTTTCTTT. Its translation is CASSQDRDRYTEAFF.

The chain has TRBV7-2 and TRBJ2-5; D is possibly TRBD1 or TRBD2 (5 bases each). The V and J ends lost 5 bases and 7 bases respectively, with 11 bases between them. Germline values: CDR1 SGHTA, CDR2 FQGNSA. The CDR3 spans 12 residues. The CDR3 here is CASSRDDGTQYF. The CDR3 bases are TGTGCCAGCAGCCGGGACGATGGGACCCAGTACTTC.

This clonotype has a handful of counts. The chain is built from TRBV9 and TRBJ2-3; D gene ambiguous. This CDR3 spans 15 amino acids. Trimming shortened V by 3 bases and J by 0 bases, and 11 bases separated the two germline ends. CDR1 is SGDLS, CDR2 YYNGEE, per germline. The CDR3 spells CASSAQISSTDTQYF. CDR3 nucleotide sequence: TGTGCCAGCAGCGCTCAGATATCTAGCACAGATACGCAGTATTTT.

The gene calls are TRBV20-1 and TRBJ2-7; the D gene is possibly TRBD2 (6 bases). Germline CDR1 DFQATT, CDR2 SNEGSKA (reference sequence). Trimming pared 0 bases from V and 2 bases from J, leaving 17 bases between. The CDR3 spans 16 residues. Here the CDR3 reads CSARDPKPGVAYEQYF. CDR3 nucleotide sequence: TGCAGTGCTAGAGACCCGAAGCCGGGAGTCGCCTACGAGCAGTACTTC.

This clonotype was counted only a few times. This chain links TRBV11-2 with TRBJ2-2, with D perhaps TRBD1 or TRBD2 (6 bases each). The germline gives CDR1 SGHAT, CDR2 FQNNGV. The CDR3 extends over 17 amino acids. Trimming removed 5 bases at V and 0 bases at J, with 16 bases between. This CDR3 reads CASSPLWGAPNTGELFF. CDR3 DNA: TGTGCCAGCAGCCCCCTTTGGGGGGCTCCGAACACCGGGGAGCTGTTTTTT.

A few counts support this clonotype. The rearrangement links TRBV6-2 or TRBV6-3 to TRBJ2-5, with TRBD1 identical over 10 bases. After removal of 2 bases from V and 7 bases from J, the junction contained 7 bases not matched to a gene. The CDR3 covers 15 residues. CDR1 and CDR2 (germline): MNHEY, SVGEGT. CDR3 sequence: CASSYPIGQGGTQYF. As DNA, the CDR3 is TGTGCCAGCAGTTACCCCATCGGACAGGGGGGGACCCAGTACTTC.

The CDR3 region is CSARWREAEIYEQYF. The CDR3 DNA reads TGCAGTGCTAGATGGCGGGAGGCCGAGATCTACGAGCAGTACTTC. The rearrangement joins TRBV20-1 to TRBJ2-7, with 8 bases identical to TRBD2. Germline V lookup: CDR1 DFQATT, CDR2 SNEGSKA (reference sequence). V was clipped by 2 bases and J by 3 bases; unmatched bases: 9. The CDR3 is 15 residues long.

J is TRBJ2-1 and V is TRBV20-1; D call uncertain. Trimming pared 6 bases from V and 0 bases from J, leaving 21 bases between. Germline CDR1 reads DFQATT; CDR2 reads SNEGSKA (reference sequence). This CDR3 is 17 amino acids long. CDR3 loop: CSATQEFYVSSYNEQFF. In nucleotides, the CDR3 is TGCAGTGCAACACAAGAATTCTACGTTAGCTCCTACAATGAGCAGTTCTTC.

CDR3 sequence reads: CAWMRGQYEQYF. For the CDR3, the DNA is TGTGCCTGGATGCGGGGTCAGTACGAGCAGTACTTC. This rearrangement joins TRBV30 to TRBJ2-7; tentatively, D is TRBD2 (6 bases). The CDR3 covers 12 residues. V lost 4 bases, J lost 4 bases, and 11 bases lay in between. The V gene's germline CDR1 is GTSNPN and CDR2 SVGIG (reference sequence).

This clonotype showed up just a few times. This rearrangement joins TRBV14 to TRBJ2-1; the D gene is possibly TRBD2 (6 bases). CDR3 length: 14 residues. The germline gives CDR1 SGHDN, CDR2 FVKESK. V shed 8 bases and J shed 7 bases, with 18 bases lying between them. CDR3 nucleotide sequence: TGTGCCAGCTTTGGCGGGAAGCCTGCGAATGAGCAGTTCTTC. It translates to CASFGGKPANEQFF.

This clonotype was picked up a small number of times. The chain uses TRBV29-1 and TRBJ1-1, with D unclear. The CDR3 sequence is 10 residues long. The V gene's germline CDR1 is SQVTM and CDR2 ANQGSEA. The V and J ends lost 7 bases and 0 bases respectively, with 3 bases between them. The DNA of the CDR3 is TGCAGCGCGGTGAACACTGAAGCTTTCTTT. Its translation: CSAVNTEAFF.

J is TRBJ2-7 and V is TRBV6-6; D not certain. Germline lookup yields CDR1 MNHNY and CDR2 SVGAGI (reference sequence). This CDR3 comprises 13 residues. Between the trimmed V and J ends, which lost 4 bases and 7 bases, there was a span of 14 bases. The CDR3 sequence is CASSFARTLEQYF. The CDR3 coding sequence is TGTGCCAGCAGTTTTGCCAGAACTTTGGAGCAGTACTTC.

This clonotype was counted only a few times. The CDR3 is CSAREGQDTQYF. The CDR3 coding sequence is TGCAGTGCTAGAGAGGGTCAAGATACGCAGTATTTT. V is TRBV20-1 and J is TRBJ2-3; D not certain. The CDR3 is made up of 12 amino acids. Germline CDR1 reads DFQATT; CDR2 reads SNEGSKA (reference sequence). Deletions cut 0 bases from V and 5 bases from J, with 6 bases between.

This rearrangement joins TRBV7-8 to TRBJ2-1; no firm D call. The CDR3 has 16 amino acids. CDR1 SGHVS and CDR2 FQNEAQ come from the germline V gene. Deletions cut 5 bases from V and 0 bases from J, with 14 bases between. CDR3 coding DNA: TGTGCCAGCAGCCTCCTCGAATGGAGCTCCTACAATGAGCAGTTCTTC. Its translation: CASSLLEWSSYNEQFF.

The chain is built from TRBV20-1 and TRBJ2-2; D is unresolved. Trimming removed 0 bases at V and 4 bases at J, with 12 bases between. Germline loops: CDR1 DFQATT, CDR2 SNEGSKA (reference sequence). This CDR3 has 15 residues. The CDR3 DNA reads TGCAGTGCTAGAGATCAGACGTTTCGCACCGGGGAGCTGTTTTTT. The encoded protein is CSARDQTFRTGELFF.

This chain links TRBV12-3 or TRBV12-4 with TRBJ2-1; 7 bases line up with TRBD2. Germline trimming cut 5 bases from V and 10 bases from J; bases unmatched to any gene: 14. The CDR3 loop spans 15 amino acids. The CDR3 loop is CASSRIAGPKGEQFF. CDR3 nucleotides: TGTGCCAGCAGTCGAATAGCGGGCCCGAAGGGAGAGCAGTTCTTC.

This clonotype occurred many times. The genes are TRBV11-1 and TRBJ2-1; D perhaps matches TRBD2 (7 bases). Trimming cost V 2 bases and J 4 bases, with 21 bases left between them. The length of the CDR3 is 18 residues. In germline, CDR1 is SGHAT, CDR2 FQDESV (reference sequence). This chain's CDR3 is CASSLPGGGSGGYNEQFF. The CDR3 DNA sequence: TGTGCCAGCAGCTTACCCGGGGGCGGGAGTGGGGGTTACAATGAGCAGTTCTTC.